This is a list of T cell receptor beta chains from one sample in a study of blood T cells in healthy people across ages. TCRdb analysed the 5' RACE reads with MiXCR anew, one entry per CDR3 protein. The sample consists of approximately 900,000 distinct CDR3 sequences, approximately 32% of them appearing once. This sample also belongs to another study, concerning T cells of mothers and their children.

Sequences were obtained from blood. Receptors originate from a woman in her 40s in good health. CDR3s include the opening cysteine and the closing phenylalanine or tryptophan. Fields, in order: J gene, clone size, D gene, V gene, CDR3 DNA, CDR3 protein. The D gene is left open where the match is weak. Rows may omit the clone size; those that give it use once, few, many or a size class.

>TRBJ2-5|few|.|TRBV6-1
TGTGCCAGCAGTGCTCTCTTTCAGGGGATCCAAGAGACCCAGTACTTC
CASSALFQGIQETQYF
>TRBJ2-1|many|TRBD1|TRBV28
TGTGCCAGCAGTTCCTCCGGGACAGGTTATTATTATGAGCAGTTCTTC
CASSSSGTGYYYEQFF
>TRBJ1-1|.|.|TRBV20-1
TGCAGTGTTTACCGGGGGAACACTGAAGCTTTCTTT
CSVYRGNTEAFF
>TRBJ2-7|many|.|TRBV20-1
TGCAGTGCTCCTGACAACTCCTACGAGCAGTACTTC
CSAPDNSYEQYF
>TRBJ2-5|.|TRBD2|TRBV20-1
TGCAGTGCTCACACCGGGGCTAGCGGGGTGCTGGAGACCCCGTACTTC
CSAHTGASGVLETPYF
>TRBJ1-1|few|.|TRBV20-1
TGCAGTGCTGCCCCGGGGGCCAACACTGAAGCTTTCTTT
CSAAPGANTEAFF
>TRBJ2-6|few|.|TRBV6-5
TGTGCCAGCAGTTACCGGGACCCAATCCCCGGGGCCAACGTCCTGACTTTC
CASSYRDPIPGANVLTF
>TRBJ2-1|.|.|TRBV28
TGTGCCAGCAGTTTATTCCGGTGTGGCAGGACCGACAATGAGCAGTTCTTC
CASSLFRCGRTDNEQFF
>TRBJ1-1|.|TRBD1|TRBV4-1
TGCGCCAGCAGCCTATCAGGACAGGGAGAAAACACTGAAGCTTTCTTT
CASSLSGQGENTEAFF
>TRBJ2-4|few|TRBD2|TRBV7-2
TGTGCCAGCAGCTTTAAAGCGGGGAGAAACATTCAGTACTTC
CASSFKAGRNIQYF
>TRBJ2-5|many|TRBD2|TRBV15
TGTGCCACCAGCAGAGATCGCGGGGGAGGTCAAGAGACCCAGTACTTC
CATSRDRGGGQETQYF
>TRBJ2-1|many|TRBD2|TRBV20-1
TGCAGTGCTAGACCACTAGCGAACTACAATGAGCAGTTCTTC
CSARPLANYNEQFF
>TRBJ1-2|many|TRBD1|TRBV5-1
TGCGCCAGCAGCCTCGGGACAGGGTTTCTGGGCTATGGCTACACCTTC
CASSLGTGFLGYGYTF
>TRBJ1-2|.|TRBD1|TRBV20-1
TGCAGTGCTAGACCCAGGGGGACAGGGGTTAACTATGGCTACACCTTC
CSARPRGTGVNYGYTF
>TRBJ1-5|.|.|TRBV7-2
TGTGCCAGCAGCTCCCCATTAGAGGGGGTCGGCAATCAGCCCCAGCATTTT
CASSSPLEGVGNQPQHF
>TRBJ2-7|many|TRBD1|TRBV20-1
TGCAGTGCTAGACAGGGACAGGGAACGTACGAGCAGTACTTC
CSARQGQGTYEQYF
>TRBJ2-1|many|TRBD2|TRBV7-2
TGTGCCAGCAGCTTAGTGGGGACTAGCGGCAACAATGAGCAGTTCTTC
CASSLVGTSGNNEQFF
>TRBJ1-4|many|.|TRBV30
TGTGCCTGGAGTGGAATCCGGCGGAATGGGGTCGAGGAAAAACTGTTTTTT
CAWSGIRRNGVEEKLFF
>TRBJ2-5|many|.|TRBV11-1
TGTGCCAGCAGCTTTGACATAGCGGAGACCCAGTACTTC
CASSFDIAETQYF
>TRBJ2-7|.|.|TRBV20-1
TGCAGTGCTAGTAATTTTGACGGTTGGGGATACGAGCAGTACTTC
CSASNFDGWGYEQYF
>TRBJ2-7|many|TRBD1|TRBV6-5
TGTGCCAGCAGGAGCTCATCCGGGACAGGGAACTACGAGCAGTACTTC
CASRSSSGTGNYEQYF
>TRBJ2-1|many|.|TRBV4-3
TGCGCCAGCAGCCAGGCGGGACACCAGTACAATGAGCAGTTCTTC
CASSQAGHQYNEQFF
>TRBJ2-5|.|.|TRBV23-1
TGCGCCAGCAGTCAAGAGGAGGGGCGGCCGATTGGAAAGACCCAGTACTTC
CASSQEEGRPIGKTQYF
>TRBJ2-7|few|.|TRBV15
TGTGCCACCAGCAGAGGGTACAGGGACGAGCAGTACTTC
CATSRGYRDEQYF
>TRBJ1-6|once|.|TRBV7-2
TGTGCCAGCAGCTTAGCTGGGCTAACTATAGGATCACCCCTCCACTTT
CASSLAGLTIGSPLHF
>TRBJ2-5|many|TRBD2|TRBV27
TGTGCCAGCAGTTCGCTAGCGGGGGGGCCACAGACCCAGTACTTC
CASSSLAGGPQTQYF
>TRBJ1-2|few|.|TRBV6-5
TGTGCCAGCAGTTACTCACCCGGGGGCTATGGCTACACCTTC
CASSYSPGGYGYTF
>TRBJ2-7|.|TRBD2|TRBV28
TGTGCCAGCAGGCCCGGGGGGGCTGGGGAGCAGTACTTC
CASRPGGAGEQYF
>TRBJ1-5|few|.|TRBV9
TGTGCCAGCAGCGCATCAGGGGCCCTTAGTCAGCCCCAGCATTTT
CASSASGALSQPQHF
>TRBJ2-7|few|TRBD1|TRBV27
TGTGCCAGCAGTTCCAGGACAGGGTTCAGCGAGCAGTACTTC
CASSSRTGFSEQYF
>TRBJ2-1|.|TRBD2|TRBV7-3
TGTGCCAGTAGCTTAAGGGCCCCGGGACTAGGCCGCAATGAGCAGTTCTTC
CASSLRAPGLGRNEQFF
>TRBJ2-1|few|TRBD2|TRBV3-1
TGTGCCAGCAGCCAAGATCTCCGGCTAGCGGGTTCCTACAATGAGCAGTTCTTC
CASSQDLRLAGSYNEQFF
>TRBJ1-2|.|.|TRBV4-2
TGTGCCAGCAGCGGGTACTATGGCTACACCTTC
CASSGYYGYTF
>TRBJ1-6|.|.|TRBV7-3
TGTGCCAGCAGCTCCAACTCCTATAATTCACCCCTCCACTTT
CASSSNSYNSPLHF
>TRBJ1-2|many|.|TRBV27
TGTGCCAGCAGTTTAACGAGTAACTATGGCTACACCTTC
CASSLTSNYGYTF
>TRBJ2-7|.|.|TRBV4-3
TGCGCCAGCAGCAAAGACAGGTCTGGAGGGTACGAGCAGTACTTC
CASSKDRSGGYEQYF
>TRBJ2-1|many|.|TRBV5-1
TGCGCCAGCAGCGTGTCAGGGGGTAATCGGGGGAATGAGCAGTTCTTC
CASSVSGGNRGNEQFF
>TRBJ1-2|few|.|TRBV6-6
TGTGCCAGCAGGGGGTTAAGGGGAGTCTATGGCTACACCTTC
CASRGLRGVYGYTF
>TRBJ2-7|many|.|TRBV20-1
TGCAGTGCTAGCGAGGTCGGTCTCGCCTACGAGCAGTACTTC
CSASEVGLAYEQYF
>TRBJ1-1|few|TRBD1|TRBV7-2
TGTGCCAGCAGGGGACAGGGGTACACTGAAGCTTTCTTT
CASRGQGYTEAFF
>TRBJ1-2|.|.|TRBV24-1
TGTGCCACCAGTCGTAGTACCGGGGCTACTTATGGCTACACCTTC
CATSRSTGATYGYTF
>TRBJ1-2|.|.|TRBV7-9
TGTGCCAGCAGCTTAGCAGGGGTAGACGGCTACACCTTC
CASSLAGVDGYTF
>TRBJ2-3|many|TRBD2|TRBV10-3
TGTGCCATCAGGGAACGGCTAGCGGGGGGGCGGGATACGCAGTATTTT
CAIRERLAGGRDTQYF
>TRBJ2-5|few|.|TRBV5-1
TGCGCCAGCAGCTTGGATGCTAGCTCGGAGACCCAGTACTTC
CASSLDASSETQYF
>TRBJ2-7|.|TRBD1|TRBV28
TGTGCCAGCAGTTTCGGGGGGACAGGGCGCTACGAGCAGTACTTC
CASSFGGTGRYEQYF
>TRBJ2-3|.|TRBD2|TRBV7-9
TGTGCCAGCAGCTTGGCTAGCGGGGGGTTGGGCCTCACAGATACGCAGTATTTT
CASSLASGGLGLTDTQYF
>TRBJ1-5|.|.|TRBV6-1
TGTGCCAGCAGTGGGGGAGGGTTCCAGCCCCAGCATTTT
CASSGGGFQPQHF
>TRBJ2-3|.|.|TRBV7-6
TGTGCCAGCAGCGGCGACGGCATAACGCAGTATTTT
CASSGDGITQYF
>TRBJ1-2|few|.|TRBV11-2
TGTGCCGGCACCCAAGGAAGAGGCTACACCTTC
CAGTQGRGYTF
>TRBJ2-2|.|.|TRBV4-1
TGCGCCAGCAGCCAAGGGAATCAAATCACCGGGGAGCTGTTTTTT
CASSQGNQITGELFF
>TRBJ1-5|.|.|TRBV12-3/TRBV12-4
TGTGCCAGCAGAACACAGGGTTTAGGGCCCCAGCATTTT
CASRTQGLGPQHF
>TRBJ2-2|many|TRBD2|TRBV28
TGTGCCAGCAGTTTACGGCTAGCGGTGAACACCGGGGAGCTGTTTTTT
CASSLRLAVNTGELFF
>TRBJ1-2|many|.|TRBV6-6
TGTGCCAGCACGGACTTTACGACTGGCTACACCTTC
CASTDFTTGYTF
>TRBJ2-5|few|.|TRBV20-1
TGCAGTGCTAGAGATCCATACGGACCTCAAGAGACCCAGTACTTC
CSARDPYGPQETQYF
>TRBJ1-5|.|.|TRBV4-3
TGCGCCAGCAGCCGGGGGGTCAATCAGCCCCAGCATTTT
CASSRGVNQPQHF
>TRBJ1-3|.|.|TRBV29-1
TGCAGCGCTCACGGAGCAGGGGTCGGAAACACCATATATTTT
CSAHGAGVGNTIYF
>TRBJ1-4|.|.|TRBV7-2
TGTGCCAGCAGCCTAAAGACGGGCAGCGGAAGTGAAAAACTGTTTTTT
CASSLKTGSGSEKLFF
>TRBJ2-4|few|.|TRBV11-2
TGTGCCAGCAGCTTAGGGAGGAGTAGCTCCTACAATGAGCAGTACTTC
CASSLGRSSSYNEQYF
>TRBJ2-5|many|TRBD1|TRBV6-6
TGTGCCAGCAGTTCCGACAGGGCCGGGGAGACCCAGTACTTC
CASSSDRAGETQYF